What follows are 2 T cell receptor beta chains derived from one specimen sequenced in a study of metastatic and nonmetastatic thyroid tumors. TCRdb used MiXCR to call clones anew from the PCR reads. In the table there are about 39,000 clones, roughly 15% of which are singletons. Patients had received no treatment of any kind before thyroid surgery. The sequenced material came from blood. Every receptor here comes from a female donor with papillary thyroid cancer or a benign thyroid nodule (not recorded which). Some clones in this sample may be carry-over from other donors' samples.

This clone occurred many times. A read error may explain this, as a much larger clone is one base away. This rearrangement joins TRBV11-1 to TRBJ1-2; D gene unclear. The CDR3 extends over 17 amino acids. V was pared by 6 bases and J by 0 bases, with 20 bases between. Germline CDR1 and CDR2: SGHAT and FQDESV (reference sequence). The CDR3 region is CASSRSYGLESNYGYTF. CDR3 bases: TGTGCCAGCAGTCGCTCCTACGGACTAGAATCTAACTATGGCTACACCTTC.

This clone appeared many times. The chain uses TRBV20-1 and TRBJ1-2; D gene uncertain. The CDR3 has 15 amino acids. Trimming took 1 base from V and 4 from J, leaving 16 bases between them. CDR1 and CDR2 (germline): DFQATT, SNEGSKA (reference sequence). DNA for the CDR3: TGCAGTGCTAGAGCCCCCGGGAGGGAGCGCTATGGCTACACCTTC. Its translation is CSARAPGRERYGYTF.